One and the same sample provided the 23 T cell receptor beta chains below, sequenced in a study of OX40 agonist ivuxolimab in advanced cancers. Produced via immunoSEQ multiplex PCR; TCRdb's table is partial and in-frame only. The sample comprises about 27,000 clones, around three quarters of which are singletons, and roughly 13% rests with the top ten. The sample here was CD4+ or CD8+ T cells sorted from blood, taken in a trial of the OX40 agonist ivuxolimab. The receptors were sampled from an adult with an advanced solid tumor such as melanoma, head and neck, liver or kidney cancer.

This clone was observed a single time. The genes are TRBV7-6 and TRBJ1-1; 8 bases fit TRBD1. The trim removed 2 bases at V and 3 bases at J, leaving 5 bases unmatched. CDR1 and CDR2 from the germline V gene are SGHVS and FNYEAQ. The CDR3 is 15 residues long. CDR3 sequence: CASSLQGALDTEAFF. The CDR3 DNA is TGTGCCAGCAGCTTACAGGGGGCGTTGGACACTGAAGCTTTCTTT. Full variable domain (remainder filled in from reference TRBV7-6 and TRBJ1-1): GAGVSQSPRYKVTKRGQDVALRCDPISGHVSLYWYRQALGQGPEFLTYFNYEAQQDKSGLPNDRFSAERPEGSISTLTIQRTEQRDSAMYRCASSLQGALDTEAFFGQGTRLTVV.

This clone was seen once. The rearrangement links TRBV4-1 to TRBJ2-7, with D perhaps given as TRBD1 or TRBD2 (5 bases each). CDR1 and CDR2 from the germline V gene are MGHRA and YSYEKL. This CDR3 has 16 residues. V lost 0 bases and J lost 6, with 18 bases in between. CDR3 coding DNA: TGCGCCAGCAGCCAAGATTTCGGGGTAGGGGTGGGCGAGCAGTACTTC. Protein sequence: CASSQDFGVGVGEQYF.

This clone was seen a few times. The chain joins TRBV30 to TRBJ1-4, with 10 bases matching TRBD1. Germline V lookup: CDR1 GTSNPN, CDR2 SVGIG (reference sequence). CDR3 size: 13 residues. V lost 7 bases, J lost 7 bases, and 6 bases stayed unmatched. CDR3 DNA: TGTGCCTCCCCGGGACAGGGGAGTGAAAAACTGTTTTTT. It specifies CASPGQGSEKLFF.

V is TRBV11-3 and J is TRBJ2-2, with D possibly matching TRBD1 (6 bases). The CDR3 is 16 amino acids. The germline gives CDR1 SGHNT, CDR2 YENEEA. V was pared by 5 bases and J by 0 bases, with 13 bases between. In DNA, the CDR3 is TGTGCCAGCAGCCCTTTCGGACAGACGAACACCGGGGAGCTGTTTTTT. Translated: CASSPFGQTNTGELFF. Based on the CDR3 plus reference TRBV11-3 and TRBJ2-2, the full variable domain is EAGVVQSPRYKIIEKKQPVAFWCNPISGHNTLYWYLQNLGQGPELLIRYENEEAVDDSQLPKDRFSAERLKGVDSTLKIQPAELGDSAVYLCASSPFGQTNTGELFFGEGSRLTVL.

The CDR3: CATPSGGDSGNTIYF. The CDR3 DNA is TGTGCCACCCCCTCCGGGGGGGACTCTGGAAACACCATATATTTT. The chain has TRBV7-9 and TRBJ1-3, with D perhaps matching TRBD1 (5 bases). V gave up 10 bases and J gave up 0 bases, with 16 bases separating them. The CDR3 is made up of 15 amino acids. The germline V gene has CDR1 SEHNR and CDR2 FQNEAQ (reference sequence). The entire variable domain, with the rest obtained from reference TRBV7-9 and TRBJ1-3, is as follows: DTGVSQNPRHKITKRGQNVTFRCDPISEHNRLYWYRQTLGQGPEFLTYFQNEAQLEKSRLLSDRFSAERPKGSFSTLEIQRTEQGDSAMYLCATPSGGDSGNTIYFGEGSWLTVV.

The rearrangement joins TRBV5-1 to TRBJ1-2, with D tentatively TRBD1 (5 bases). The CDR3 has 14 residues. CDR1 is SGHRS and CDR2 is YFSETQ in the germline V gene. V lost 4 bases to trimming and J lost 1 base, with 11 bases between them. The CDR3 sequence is CASSASGGNYGYTF. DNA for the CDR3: TGCGCCAGCAGCGCCTCCGGGGGTAACTATGGCTACACCTTC. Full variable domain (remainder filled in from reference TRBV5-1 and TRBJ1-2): KAGVTQTPRYLIKTRGQQVTLSCSPISGHRSVSWYQQTPGQGLQFLFEYFSETQRNKGNFPGRFSGRQFSNSRSEMNVSTLELGDSALYLCASSASGGNYGYTFGSGTRLTVV.

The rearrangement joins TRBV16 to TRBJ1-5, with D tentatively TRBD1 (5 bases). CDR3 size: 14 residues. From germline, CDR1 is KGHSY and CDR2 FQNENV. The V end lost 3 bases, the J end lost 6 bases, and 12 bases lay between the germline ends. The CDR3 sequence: CASSHEGAGQPQHF. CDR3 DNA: TGTGCCAGCAGCCACGAAGGGGCCGGTCAGCCCCAGCATTTT.

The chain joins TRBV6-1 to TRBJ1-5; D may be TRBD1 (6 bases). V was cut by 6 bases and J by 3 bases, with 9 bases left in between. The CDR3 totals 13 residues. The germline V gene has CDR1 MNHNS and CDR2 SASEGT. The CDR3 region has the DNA TGTGCCAGCAGAGGACAGCCCAATCAGCCCCAGCATTTT. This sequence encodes CASRGQPNQPQHF.

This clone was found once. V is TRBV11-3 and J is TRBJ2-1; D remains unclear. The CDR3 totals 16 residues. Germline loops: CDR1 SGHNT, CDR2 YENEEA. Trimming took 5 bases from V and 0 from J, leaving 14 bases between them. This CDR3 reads CASSPRASSSYNEQFF. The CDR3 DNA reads TGTGCCAGCAGCCCTCGGGCCTCGAGCTCCTACAATGAGCAGTTCTTC.

This CDR3 reads CASSIPGAVSGYTF. The CDR3 DNA sequence: TGTGCCAGTAGTATACCAGGGGCCGTTTCCGGCTACACCTTC. The chain couples TRBV19 to TRBJ1-2; D perhaps matches TRBD1 (6 bases). Looked up from germline, CDR1 is LNHDA and CDR2 is SQIVND (reference sequence). The CDR3 runs to 14 residues. V dropped 2 bases and J dropped 8 bases, with 15 bases sitting between them.

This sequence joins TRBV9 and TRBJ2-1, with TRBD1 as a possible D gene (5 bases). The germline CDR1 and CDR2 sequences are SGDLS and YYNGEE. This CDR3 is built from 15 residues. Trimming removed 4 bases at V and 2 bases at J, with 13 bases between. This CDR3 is CASSPQGLAYNEQFF. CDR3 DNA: TGTGCCAGCAGCCCCCAGGGTTTGGCCTACAATGAGCAGTTCTTC.

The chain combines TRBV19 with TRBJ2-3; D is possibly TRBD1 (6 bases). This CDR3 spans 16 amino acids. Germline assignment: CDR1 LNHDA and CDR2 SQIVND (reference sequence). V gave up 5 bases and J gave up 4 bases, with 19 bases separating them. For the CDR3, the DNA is TGTGCCAGTAGTTTCCGGGACACCGCTCGGGCAGATACGCAGTATTTT. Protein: CASSFRDTARADTQYF. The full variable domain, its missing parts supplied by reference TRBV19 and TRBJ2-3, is DGGITQSPKYLFRKEGQNVTLSCEQNLNHDAMYWYRQDPGQGLRLIYYSQIVNDFQKGDIAEGYSVSREKKESFPLTVTSAQKNPTAFYLCASSFRDTARADTQYFGPGTRLTVL.

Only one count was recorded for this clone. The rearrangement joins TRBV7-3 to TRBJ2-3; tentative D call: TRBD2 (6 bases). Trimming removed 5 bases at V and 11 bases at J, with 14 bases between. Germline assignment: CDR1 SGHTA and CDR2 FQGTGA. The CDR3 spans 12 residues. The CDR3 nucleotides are TGTGCCAGCAGCGCCGGGTTCGGGAGGCAGTATTTT. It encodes CASSAGFGRQYF.

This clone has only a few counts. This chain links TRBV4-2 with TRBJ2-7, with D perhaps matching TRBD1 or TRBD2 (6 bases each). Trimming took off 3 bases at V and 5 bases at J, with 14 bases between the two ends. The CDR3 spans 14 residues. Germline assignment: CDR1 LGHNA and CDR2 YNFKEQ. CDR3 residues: CASSHRAGEDEQYF. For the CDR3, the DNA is TGTGCCAGCAGCCACAGGGCAGGGGAGGACGAGCAGTACTTC.

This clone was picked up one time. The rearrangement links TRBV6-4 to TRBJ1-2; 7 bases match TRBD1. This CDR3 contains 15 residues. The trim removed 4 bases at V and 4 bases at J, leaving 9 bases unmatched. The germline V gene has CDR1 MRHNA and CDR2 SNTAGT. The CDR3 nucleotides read TGTGCCAGCAGTGCTTATAGAGGGGGCGGCTATGGCTACACCTTC. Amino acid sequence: CASSAYRGGGYGYTF.

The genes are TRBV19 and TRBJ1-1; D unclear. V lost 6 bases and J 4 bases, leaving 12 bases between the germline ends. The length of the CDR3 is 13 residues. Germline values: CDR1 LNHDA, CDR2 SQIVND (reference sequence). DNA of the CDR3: TGTGCCAGTAGACCCTCGGCAGGCACTGAAGCTTTCTTT. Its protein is CASRPSAGTEAFF.

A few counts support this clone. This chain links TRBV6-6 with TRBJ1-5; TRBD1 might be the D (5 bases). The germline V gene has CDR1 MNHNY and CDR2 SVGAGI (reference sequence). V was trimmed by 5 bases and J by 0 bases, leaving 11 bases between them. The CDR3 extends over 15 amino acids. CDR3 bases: TGTGCCAGCAGTCTGGGACGGCTTAGCAATCAGCCCCAGCATTTT. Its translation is CASSLGRLSNQPQHF.

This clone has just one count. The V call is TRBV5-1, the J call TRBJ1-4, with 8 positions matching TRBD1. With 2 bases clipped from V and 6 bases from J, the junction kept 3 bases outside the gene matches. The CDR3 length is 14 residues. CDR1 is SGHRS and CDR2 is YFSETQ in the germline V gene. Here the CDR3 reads CASSFGQGDEKLFF. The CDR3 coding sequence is TGCGCCAGCAGCTTCGGACAGGGAGATGAAAAACTGTTTTTT.

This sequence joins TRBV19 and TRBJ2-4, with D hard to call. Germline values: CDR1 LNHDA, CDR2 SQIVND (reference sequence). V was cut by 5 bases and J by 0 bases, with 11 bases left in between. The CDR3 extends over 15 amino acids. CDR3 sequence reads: CASSAEWGAKNIQYF. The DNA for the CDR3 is TGTGCCAGTAGTGCTGAATGGGGAGCCAAAAACATTCAGTACTTC.

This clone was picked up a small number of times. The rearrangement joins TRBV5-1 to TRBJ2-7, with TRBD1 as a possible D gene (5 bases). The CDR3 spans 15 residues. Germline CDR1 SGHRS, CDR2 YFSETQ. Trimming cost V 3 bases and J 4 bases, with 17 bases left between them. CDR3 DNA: TGCGCCAGCAGCTCAAGTGGTGGGCAGGGATACGAGCAGTACTTC. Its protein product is CASSSSGGQGYEQYF.

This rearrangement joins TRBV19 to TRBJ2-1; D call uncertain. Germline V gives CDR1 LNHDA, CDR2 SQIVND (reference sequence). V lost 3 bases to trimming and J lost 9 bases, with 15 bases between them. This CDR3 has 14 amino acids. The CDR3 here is CASSITAIYREQFF. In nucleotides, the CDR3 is TGTGCCAGTAGTATTACGGCGATTTACCGTGAGCAGTTCTTC.

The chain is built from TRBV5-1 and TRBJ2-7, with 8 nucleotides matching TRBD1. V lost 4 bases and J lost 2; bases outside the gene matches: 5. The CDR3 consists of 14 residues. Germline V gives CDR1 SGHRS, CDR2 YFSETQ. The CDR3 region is CASSPGTGPYEQYF. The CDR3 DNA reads TGCGCCAGCAGCCCCGGGACAGGACCCTACGAGCAGTACTTC.

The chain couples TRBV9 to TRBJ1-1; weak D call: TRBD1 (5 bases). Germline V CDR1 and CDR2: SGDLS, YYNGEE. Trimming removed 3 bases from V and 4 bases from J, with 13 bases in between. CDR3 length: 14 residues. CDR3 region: CASSAQGSGTEAFF. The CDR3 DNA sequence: TGTGCCAGCAGCGCCCAGGGTTCGGGCACTGAAGCTTTCTTT.